This paragraph covers one TCR beta chain sequence. Only a few counts were recorded for this clonotype. Its binding antigen is unknown. Per-base quality was not reported, and no clone a single base away is much larger than it. The donors were roughly 40 Caucasian individuals from Russia, aged roughly 6 to 100 years, who were systemically healthy. Roughly 10 milliliters of peripheral blood were drawn from each donor into EDTA-treated Vacutainer tubes. Ficoll-Paque density-gradient centrifugation was used to isolate PBMCs, with at least 6.5 million per sample. Total RNA, at least 6 micrograms per sample, was extracted from PBMCs with Trizol reagent. The percentages of naive CD45RAhigh/CD27high T cells were determined by flow cytometry on a PBMC aliquot from every donor. This entry belongs to a study of blood T cells in healthy people across ages (dated by TCRdb to 2014 to 2015). In terms of the full investigation: In model experiments, roughly one uniquely barcoded TCR beta cDNA molecule per two T cells was captured by template switching. Age-related changes in TCR beta repertoire diversity were measured in the study by deep sequencing normalized with unique cDNA molecular identifiers. The donors were divided into four age groups: young (average around 15 years), middle-aged (about 39), aged (about 56) and long-lived (roughly 88). Donors of different ages were randomly distributed across sequencing lanes to avoid experimental bias. Using the same blood draw, the study looked at two additional independent replicas of 1 million unique cDNA reads for two donors, one aged 18 to 30 and the other aged 80 or older.

General study outcomes and caveats: Total diversity estimates from one million sequenced T cells were considered lower bounds and underestimates. Since profiling was done on bulk unsorted PBMCs, naive and antigen-experienced compartments could not be conclusively compared. The percentage of naive T cells measured by flow cytometry correlated strongly with observed TCR beta diversity. Observed TCR beta diversity per million T cells fell roughly linearly with age, and a significant reduction was already apparent by age roughly 40. The CMV infection status of donors was not known, potentially confounding age-related changes in expanded clonotypes. The long-lived group showed more naive CD4+ T cells, fewer expanded clones and increased TCR diversity than the aged group, suggesting age selection.

The library was made by 5' RACE. The reads were generated on an Illumina HiSeq 2500. A second PCR of about 7 to 12 cycles was run with a J-beta primer mix and a sample-barcoded 5' primer. A template-switch 5' adaptor carrying 12 random nucleotides introduced a unique molecular identifier onto each TCR beta cDNA molecule. At least 2.5 million CDR3-containing paired-end reads were obtained from each sample. First-strand cDNA was synthesized from all RNA with the Mint cDNA synthesis kit, primed by a TRBC-specific oligonucleotide. All cDNA was treated with uracil-DNA glycosylase and then went through a first 18-cycle PCR with the universal primers M1SS and BC2_uni_R. As for the authors' bioinformatics: Each sample was normalized by randomly selecting 1 million high-quality reads, each carrying a distinct molecular identifier. Reads with shared molecular identifiers were discarded instead of being binned into consensus sequences. MiTCR, with a Q25 quality threshold and the strictest error-elimination algorithm, was used for CDR3 identification, clonotype clustering and error correction. A nonparametric unseen species model with Euler transformation was used to estimate lower-bound total TCR beta diversity. The raw public reads went through TCRdb reprocessing: fastp at Q25, MiXCR clone calling, in-frame beta chains kept. Identical CDR3 proteins give one entry, which carries the most common genes and DNA. The V and J calls come from TCRdb's annotation, not from the publication. The sample contains some 550,000 distinct CDR3 sequences, around half of them found a single time. Jointly, the top ten make up roughly 24% of the sample.

Deletion took 1 base off V and 4 bases off J, with a span of 10 bases between the germline ends. CDR1 SGHTA and CDR2 FQGNSA were looked up in the germline V gene. There are 14 amino acids in the CDR3, from cysteine to phenylalanine inclusive. The DNA shown is the 42-base CDR3, in frame from base 1. The TCR was taken from a man older than 75 in good health. This chain is built from TRBV7-2 and TRBJ1-2; the D gene cannot be named for sure. The source material was blood. The CDR3 region has the sequence CASSLEVRLYGYTF. The DNA reads as follows: TGTGCCAGCAGCTTAGAGGTCAGACTCTATGGCTACACCTTC.